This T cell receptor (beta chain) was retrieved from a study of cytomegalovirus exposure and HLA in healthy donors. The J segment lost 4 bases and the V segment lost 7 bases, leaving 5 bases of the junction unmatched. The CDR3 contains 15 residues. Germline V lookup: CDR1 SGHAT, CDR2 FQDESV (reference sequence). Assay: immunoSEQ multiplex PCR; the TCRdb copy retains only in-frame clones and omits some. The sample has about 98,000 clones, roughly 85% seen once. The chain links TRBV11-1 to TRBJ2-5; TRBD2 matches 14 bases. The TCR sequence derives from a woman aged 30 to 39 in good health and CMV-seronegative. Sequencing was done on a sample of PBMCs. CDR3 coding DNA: TGTGCCAGCACCCCCGGACTAGCGGGGGGAGAGACCCAGTACTTC. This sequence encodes CASTPGLAGGETQYF.